This TCR beta chain was found in a study of shared clonotypes between healthy human individuals. Method: immunoSEQ multiplex PCR; TCRdb's copy keeps in-frame clones and lacks some. Here the sample spans over a million clones, approximately 80% being singletons. The CDR3 spans 15 residues. With 2 bases clipped from V and 3 bases from J, the junction kept 7 bases outside the gene matches. Germline V lookup: CDR1 LNHNV, CDR2 YYDKDF (reference sequence). Specimen: memory CD4+ T cells from PBMCs. The subset is: CD45RA-negative fraction. This chain uses TRBV15 with TRBJ2-7; 7 bases are shared with TRBD2. This clonotype was obtained from a young man in good health. Some clones in this sample may be carry-over from other donors' samples. The chain's CDR3 is CATSRNLAVLYEQYF. CDR3 coding DNA: TGTGCCACCAGCAGAAATCTAGCGGTCCTCTACGAGCAGTACTTC.